This T cell receptor beta chain was retrieved from a study of T cells after yellow fever vaccination. TCRdb called the 5' RACE reads again in MiXCR, with one record for every CDR3 protein. Of about 320,000 distinct CDR3 sequences listed, approximately 12% were seen once; the top ten hold 2.5% to 4%. Study-level points and caveats: Most clones from primary vaccination resurfaced after the booster (approximately 97% CD4, around 91% CD8). FACS-sorted repertoires might harbor abundant contaminating clonotypes from the bulk population.

The germline CDR1 and CDR2 sequences are SGHRS and YFSETQ. This CDR3 has 16 amino acids. The V end was cut by 2 bases, the J end by 2 bases, with 15 bases between. To note about this clonotype: Its matching antigen is unknown.

The sample consisted of CD4+ T cells sorted from PBMCs, taken 15 days after the yellow fever booster vaccination. The V gene is TRBV5-1, the J gene TRBJ2-3; D may be TRBD1 (6 bases). This sequence originates from a man younger than 35 who received the YFV17D yellow fever vaccine. CDR3 protein: CASSFRATGSTDTQYF. The CDR3 region has the DNA TGCGCCAGCAGCTTCAGAGCGACAGGCTCCACAGATACGCAGTATTTT.